The rows below give T cell receptor beta chains drawn from one sample of a study of early T cells in non-severe SARS-CoV-2 infection. TCRdb re-called the 5' RACE reads with MiXCR, one entry per CDR3 protein. The table shows some 98,000 distinct CDR3 sequences, with approximately 11% occurring only once. Sample: whole blood. The receptors here all came from an adult who was a healthcare worker with PCR-confirmed SARS-CoV-2 infection or an uninfected control (not recorded which). The CDR3 runs from the conserved cysteine through the conserved F or W. A D gene is named only where the DNA matches it firmly. Clone size is given for some rows only: seen once, a few or many times, or a class if the clone is expanded.

v_call: TRBV2
d_call: -
clone_size: few
j_call: TRBJ1-2
cdr3_aa: CASMLGARGYTF
cdr3_nt: TGTGCCAGCATGCTAGGGGCGAGAGGCTACACCTTC

v_call: TRBV3-1
d_call: TRBD1
clone_size: few
j_call: TRBJ1-1
cdr3_aa: CASSHVDRGTEAFF
cdr3_nt: TGTGCCAGCAGCCACGTCGACAGGGGGACTGAAGCTTTCTTT

v_call: TRBV6-6
d_call: TRBD2
clone_size: -
j_call: TRBJ2-7
cdr3_aa: CASRGTSGFYEQYF
cdr3_nt: TGTGCCAGCAGAGGGACTAGCGGGTTCTACGAGCAGTACTTC

v_call: TRBV5-1
d_call: TRBD1
clone_size: -
j_call: TRBJ1-2
cdr3_aa: CASSKGQDDNYGYTF
cdr3_nt: TGCGCCAGCAGCAAAGGACAGGATGATAACTATGGCTACACCTTC

v_call: TRBV12-3/TRBV12-4
d_call: TRBD1
clone_size: -
j_call: TRBJ1-2
cdr3_aa: CASSYWTGLTSYGYTF
cdr3_nt: TGTGCCAGCAGTTACTGGACAGGCCTGACTTCGTATGGCTACACCTTC

v_call: TRBV9
d_call: -
clone_size: many
j_call: TRBJ1-5
cdr3_aa: CASSSRQEGPQHF
cdr3_nt: TGTGCCAGCAGCTCCCGCCAGGAAGGTCCCCAGCATTTT

v_call: TRBV24-1
d_call: -
clone_size: few
j_call: TRBJ2-3
cdr3_aa: CATSDPLRRTDTQYF
cdr3_nt: TGTGCCACCAGTGATCCTCTTAGGCGCACAGATACGCAGTATTTT

v_call: TRBV5-1
d_call: -
clone_size: -
j_call: TRBJ1-1
cdr3_aa: CASSLDRPNTEAFF
cdr3_nt: TGCGCCAGCAGCTTGGACAGACCGAACACTGAAGCTTTCTTT

v_call: TRBV13
d_call: TRBD1
clone_size: many
j_call: TRBJ2-7
cdr3_aa: CASSSGTGVFYEQYF
cdr3_nt: TGTGCCAGCAGCTCCGGGACAGGGGTCTTCTACGAGCAGTACTTC

v_call: TRBV20-1
d_call: -
clone_size: -
j_call: TRBJ1-1
cdr3_aa: CSAGGAEAFF
cdr3_nt: TGCAGTGCAGGGGGGGCTGAAGCTTTCTTT

v_call: TRBV6-6
d_call: TRBD1
clone_size: -
j_call: TRBJ2-3
cdr3_aa: CASSPRDRVPDTQYF
cdr3_nt: TGTGCCAGCAGTCCACGGGACAGGGTACCAGATACGCAGTATTTT

v_call: TRBV5-1
d_call: TRBD1
clone_size: many
j_call: TRBJ1-6
cdr3_aa: CASSLSDRGGSPLHF
cdr3_nt: TGCGCCAGCAGCTTGTCCGACAGGGGCGGCTCACCCCTCCACTTT

v_call: TRBV18
d_call: TRBD1
clone_size: many
j_call: TRBJ1-2
cdr3_aa: CASSPGGTGGISYGYTF
cdr3_nt: TGTGCCAGCTCACCGGGAGGGACAGGGGGCATCAGCTATGGCTACACCTTC

v_call: TRBV7-6
d_call: TRBD2
clone_size: few
j_call: TRBJ2-3
cdr3_aa: CASSSLDNSAGTSTDTQYF
cdr3_nt: TGTGCCAGCAGCTCCCTAGACAATTCAGCGGGGACTAGCACAGATACGCAGTATTTT

v_call: TRBV7-2
d_call: -
clone_size: many
j_call: TRBJ2-1
cdr3_aa: CASGVLDGSSYNEQFF
cdr3_nt: TGTGCCAGCGGGGTGCTGGACGGAAGCTCCTACAATGAGCAGTTCTTC

v_call: TRBV2
d_call: -
clone_size: few
j_call: TRBJ2-5
cdr3_aa: CASTRDSGVETQYF
cdr3_nt: TGTGCCAGCACCCGGGACTCCGGCGTGGAGACCCAGTACTTC

v_call: TRBV29-1
d_call: -
clone_size: few
j_call: TRBJ1-1
cdr3_aa: CSVGGRQDLNTEAFF
cdr3_nt: TGCAGCGTTGGGGGCCGACAGGATTTGAACACTGAAGCTTTCTTT

v_call: TRBV9
d_call: TRBD2
clone_size: -
j_call: TRBJ2-3
cdr3_aa: CASSLPGLAGITDTQYF
cdr3_nt: TGTGCCAGCAGCCTCCCGGGACTAGCGGGGATCACAGATACGCAGTATTTT

v_call: TRBV29-1
d_call: -
clone_size: -
j_call: TRBJ2-6
cdr3_aa: CSIGGANVLTF
cdr3_nt: TGCAGCATTGGCGGGGCCAACGTCCTGACTTTC

v_call: TRBV12-3/TRBV12-4
d_call: -
clone_size: many
j_call: TRBJ1-5
cdr3_aa: CASSFVGGNQPQHF
cdr3_nt: TGTGCCAGCAGTTTTGTAGGGGGCAATCAGCCCCAGCATTTT

v_call: TRBV4-1
d_call: -
clone_size: -
j_call: TRBJ1-3
cdr3_aa: CASSQDTGTVGNTIYF
cdr3_nt: TGCGCCAGCAGCCAAGACACGGGGACTGTTGGAAACACCATATATTTT

v_call: TRBV5-6
d_call: -
clone_size: -
j_call: TRBJ1-1
cdr3_aa: CASSPGSNTEAFF
cdr3_nt: TGTGCCAGCAGCCCCGGTTCGAACACTGAAGCTTTCTTT

v_call: TRBV20-1
d_call: -
clone_size: few
j_call: TRBJ1-2
cdr3_aa: CSAMADYGYTF
cdr3_nt: TGCAGTGCTATGGCGGACTATGGCTACACCTTC

v_call: TRBV14
d_call: -
clone_size: few
j_call: TRBJ2-3
cdr3_aa: CASSRRNTDTQYF
cdr3_nt: TGTGCCAGCAGCCGGCGGAACACAGATACGCAGTATTTT